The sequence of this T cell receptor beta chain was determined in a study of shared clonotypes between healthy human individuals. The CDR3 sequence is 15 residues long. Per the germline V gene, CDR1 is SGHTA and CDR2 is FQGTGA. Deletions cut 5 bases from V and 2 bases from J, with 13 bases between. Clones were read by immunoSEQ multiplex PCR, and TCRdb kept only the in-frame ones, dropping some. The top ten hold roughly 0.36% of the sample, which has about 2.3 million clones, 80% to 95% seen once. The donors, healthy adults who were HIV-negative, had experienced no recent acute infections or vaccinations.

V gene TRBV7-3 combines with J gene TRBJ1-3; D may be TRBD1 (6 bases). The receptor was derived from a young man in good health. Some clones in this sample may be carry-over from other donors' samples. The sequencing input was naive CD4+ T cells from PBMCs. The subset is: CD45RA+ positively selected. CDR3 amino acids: CASSQDSAPGNTIYF. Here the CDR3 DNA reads TGTGCCAGCAGCCAGGACAGTGCTCCTGGAAACACCATATATTTT.